The 25 T cell receptor beta chains presented below share a single source sample, sequenced in a study of blood T cell repertoires in COVID-19. Assay: immunoSEQ multiplex PCR; the TCRdb copy retains only in-frame clones and omits some. Of roughly 200,000 clones in the sample, approximately 90% were seen once. Sequences were obtained from peripheral blood. These TCRs come from a woman between 45 and 60 years old with COVID-19, enrolled during active disease.

The chain couples TRBV10-1 to TRBJ1-1; the D gene is possibly TRBD1 (6 bases). Germline-derived CDR1 and CDR2 are WNHNN and SYGVQD (reference sequence). This CDR3 spans 13 amino acids. V dropped 3 bases and J dropped 9 bases, with 14 bases sitting between them. The CDR3 is CASSDSRGNKAFF. The CDR3 DNA sequence: TGCGCCAGCAGTGATTCAAGGGGGAATAAAGCTTTCTTT.

Turning to this clone: A read error is likely, as this CDR3 ends without the conserved phenylalanine or tryptophan. It is unclear where the CDR3 begins or ends on the DNA, so no DNA is shown, and the CDR3 is as TCRdb lists it. The genes are TRBV5-1 and TRBJ2-4; the table names TRBD2, a call not compared with the DNA. Germline values: CDR1 SGHRS, CDR2 YFSETQ. A total of 8 residues make up the CDR3, ends included. This CDR3 is CASSLTGI.

This clone was recorded only once. A junction boundary mismatches the germline segment, possibly from a read error. This chain uses TRBV29-1 with TRBJ1-1; 9 bases fit TRBD1. There are 13 residues in the CDR3. Germline V gives CDR1 SQVTM, CDR2 ANQGSEA. The CDR3 region has the DNA TGCAGCGTCGAAGCGACAGGGGGACCTGAAGCTTTCTTT. It encodes CSVEATGGPEAFF.

The sample holds a few counts of this clone. The rearrangement uses TRBV11-2 and TRBJ2-7, with 7 bases lining up with TRBD2. CDR1 and CDR2 (germline): SGHAT, FQNNGV. The V segment lost 2 bases and the J segment 2 bases; nucleotides outside the gene matches: 9. The CDR3 sequence is 16 residues long. The CDR3 DNA reads as TGTGCCAGCAGCTTATCGTTGGCTAGCGGCGCCTACGAGCAGTACTTC. As protein: CASSLSLASGAYEQYF.

This rearrangement joins TRBV7-2 to TRBJ1-6, with a possible D match to TRBD1 (5 bases). The CDR3 has 14 amino acids. Germline-derived CDR1 and CDR2 are SGHTA and FQGNSA. Trimming shortened V by 5 bases and J by 10 bases, and 15 bases separated the two germline ends. This chain's CDR3 is CASSPPGLNSPLHF. In DNA form, the CDR3 reads TGTGCCAGCAGCCCTCCGGGACTAAACTCACCCCTCCACTTT.

The rearrangement joins TRBV6-5 to TRBJ2-3; tentative D call: TRBD2 (6 bases). The CDR3 extends over 15 amino acids. CDR1 and CDR2 from the germline V gene are MNHEY and SVGAGI. The V end was cut by 10 bases, the J end by 2 bases, with 19 bases between. CDR3 in DNA: TGTGCCATCGAGCGCCCGGGACTTACCACAGATACGCAGTATTTT. As protein: CAIERPGLTTDTQYF.

This clone was counted only a few times. The V gene is TRBV5-8, the J gene TRBJ2-7; no firm D call. Per germline, CDR1 SGHTS and CDR2 YDEGEE. The germline V and J ends were trimmed by 0 bases and 0 bases, with 22 bases remaining between them. The CDR3 sequence is 19 residues long. The CDR3 here is CASSLAYHLDAPSSYEQYF. CDR3 bases: TGTGCCAGCAGCTTGGCATATCATCTCGATGCCCCGAGCTCCTACGAGCAGTACTTC.

This sequence joins TRBV19 and TRBJ2-1; the D gene is possibly TRBD2 (6 bases). CDR3 length: 14 amino acids. V gave up 5 bases and J gave up 9 bases, with 17 bases separating them. Germline CDR1 is LNHDA and CDR2 is SQIVND (reference sequence). The CDR3 DNA reads as TGTGCCAGTAGTTTGCGAGGAGGGGACGGTGAGCAGTTCTTC. This codes for CASSLRGGDGEQFF.

This rearrangement joins TRBV10-3 to TRBJ2-5; possibly TRBD2 for D (5 bases). V was pared by 6 bases and J by 5 bases, with 13 bases between. Germline CDR1 is ENHRY and CDR2 is SYGVKD. The CDR3 is 13 residues long. The CDR3 DNA reads as TGTGCCATCAGATCCCCGGGATGGGAGACCCAGTACTTC. Amino acid sequence: CAIRSPGWETQYF.

The J gene is TRBJ2-1, the V gene TRBV24-1; TRBD2 aligns across 12 bases. This CDR3 comprises 14 residues. The junction had 4 bases not matched to a gene; V was cut back by 9 bases and J by 5 bases. Per germline, CDR1 KGHDR and CDR2 SFDVKD. The CDR3, as DNA: TGTGCCACCTCGAGACTAGCGGGGGACAATGAGCAGTTCTTC. It specifies CATSRLAGDNEQFF.

The V and J genes are TRBV27 and TRBJ2-5; D possibly corresponds to TRBD1 (6 bases). The germline gives CDR1 MNHEY, CDR2 SMNVEV (reference sequence). Trimming shortened V by 8 bases and J by 7 bases, and 17 bases separated the two germline ends. This CDR3 region has 13 residues. Here the CDR3 reads CASGQGIPGTQYF. The CDR3 DNA follows: TGTGCCAGCGGGCAGGGGATCCCCGGGACCCAGTACTTC.

This clone appeared once. The V gene is TRBV5-6, the J gene TRBJ1-6; 9 bases are shared with TRBD1. The CDR3 is made up of 16 amino acids. CDR1 and CDR2 from the germline V gene are SGHDT and YYEEEE. Unmatched junction bases numbered 12, after V lost 4 bases and J lost 10 bases. The CDR3 here is CASSAFRDREGSPLHF. The DNA of the CDR3 is TGTGCCAGCAGCGCGTTCCGGGACAGGGAAGGGTCACCCCTCCACTTT. Full variable domain (remainder filled in from reference TRBV5-6 and TRBJ1-6): DAGVTQSPTHLIKTRGQQVTLRCSPKSGHDTVSWYQQALGQGPQFIFQYYEEEERQRGNFPDRFSGHQFPNYSSELNVNALLLGDSALYLCASSAFRDREGSPLHFGNGTRLTVT.

The rearrangement uses TRBV18 and TRBJ1-5; D call uncertain. Germline CDR1 and CDR2: KGHSH and LQKENI. CDR3 size: 13 residues. V was cut by 8 bases and J by 1 base, with 9 bases left in between. The CDR3 DNA is TGTGCCAGCCCAAAGGAGAGCAATCAGCCCCAGCATTTT. Translation gives CASPKESNQPQHF.

V and J are TRBV5-4 and TRBJ1-1; D might be TRBD1 (6 bases). V was pared by 2 bases and J by 6 bases, with 8 bases between. The CDR3 length is 12 residues. CDR1 is SGHNT, CDR2 YYREEE, per germline (reference sequence). The CDR3 reads CASSFDRSEAFF. Here the CDR3 DNA reads TGTGCCAGCAGCTTTGACAGGTCTGAAGCTTTCTTT.

CDR3 in amino acids: CASSLAGEQETQYF. The CDR3 DNA is TGTGCCAGCAGCCTAGCGGGGGAGCAAGAGACCCAGTACTTC. The chain has TRBV3-1 (or the pseudogene TRBV3-2) and TRBJ2-5; 9 bases fit TRBD2. The CDR3 has 14 amino acids. Trimming removed 4 bases from V and 2 bases from J; junction bases left unmatched: 2. CDR1 is LGHDT, CDR2 YNNKEL, per germline (reference sequence).

CDR3 nucleotides: TGTGCCAGCAGCCCTGGACAGGGGGCGAATATAAACATTCAGTACTTC. Protein sequence: CASSPGQGANINIQYF. V is TRBV5-4 and J is TRBJ2-4, with 11 positions matching TRBD1. V lost 4 bases, J lost 6 bases, and 9 bases stayed unmatched. The germline gives CDR1 SGHNT, CDR2 YYREEE (reference sequence). The length of the CDR3 is 16 residues.

The sample holds a few counts of this clone. The chain recombines TRBV19 with TRBJ1-1, with D uncertain. Germline CDR1 reads LNHDA; CDR2 reads SQIVND (reference sequence). The V end was cut by 4 bases, the J end by 0 bases, with 9 bases between. The CDR3 extends over 14 amino acids. The CDR3 DNA reads TGTGCCAGTAGTAACGGAGGAATGAACACTGAAGCTTTCTTT. It encodes CASSNGGMNTEAFF. The full variable domain, completed using reference TRBV19 and TRBJ1-1, is DGGITQSPKYLFRKEGQNVTLSCEQNLNHDAMYWYRQDPGQGLRLIYYSQIVNDFQKGDIAEGYSVSREKKESFPLTVTSAQKNPTAFYLCASSNGGMNTEAFFGQGTRLTVV.

J is TRBJ2-7 and V is TRBV19, with a weak D call TRBD1 (5 bases). Germline V gene data show CDR1 as LNHDA and CDR2 as SQIVND (reference sequence). CDR3 length: 17 residues. Trimming stripped 2 bases from V and 0 bases from J, with 17 bases between. This CDR3 is CASSILLAGSSSYEQYV. The CDR3 DNA sequence: TGTGCCAGTAGTATACTGCTTGCAGGGTCAAGCTCCTACGAGCAGTACGTC.

J is TRBJ2-2 and V is TRBV7-6, with 8 bases matching TRBD2. Germline-derived CDR1 and CDR2 are SGHVS and FNYEAQ. CDR3 length: 16 amino acids. V lost 0 bases to trimming and J lost 5 bases; unmatched junction nucleotides: 5. The CDR3 here is CASSLANTGGTGELFF. DNA of the CDR3: TGTGCCAGCAGCTTAGCCAATACGGGGGGGACCGGGGAGCTGTTTTTT. The full variable domain, completed using reference TRBV7-6 and TRBJ2-2, is GAGVSQSPRYKVTKRGQDVALRCDPISGHVSLYWYRQALGQGPEFLTYFNYEAQQDKSGLPNDRFSAERPEGSISTLTIQRTEQRDSAMYRCASSLANTGGTGELFFGEGSRLTVL.

The rearrangement joins TRBV25-1 to TRBJ2-5; weak D call: TRBD1 (5 bases). From germline, CDR1 is MGHDK and CDR2 SYGVNS. CDR3 length: 14 amino acids. V gave up 7 bases and J gave up 1 base, with 13 bases separating them. The CDR3 bases are TGTGCCAGCACAGAATGGGGCTTCCAAGAGACCCAGTACTTC. Its translation is CASTEWGFQETQYF. The full variable domain, completed using reference TRBV25-1 and TRBJ2-5, is EADIYQTPRYLVIGTGKKITLECSQTMGHDKMYWYQQDPGMELHLIHYSYGVNSTEKGDLSSESTVSRIRTEHFPLTLESARPSHTSQYLCASTEWGFQETQYFGPGTRLLVL.

This CDR3 reads CASSPSGASTDTQYF. The CDR3 bases are TGTGCCAGCAGCCCGTCCGGTGCTAGCACAGATACGCAGTATTTT. The chain carries TRBV7-9 and TRBJ2-3, with no clear D. Germline-derived CDR1 and CDR2 are SEHNR and FQNEAQ (reference sequence). The CDR3 length is 15 residues. Trimming took off 5 bases at V and 0 bases at J, with 12 bases between the two ends.

This clone showed up just once. J is TRBJ1-2 and V is TRBV9, with 11 bases lining up with TRBD1. V was clipped by 3 bases and J by 7 bases; unmatched bases: 8. The CDR3 covers 15 residues. Germline CDR1 is SGDLS and CDR2 is YYNGEE. The CDR3 DNA is TGTGCCAGCAGCGCTGGACAGGGGGCTATGAGTGGCTACACCTTC. It codes for CASSAGQGAMSGYTF. The full variable domain, its missing parts supplied by reference TRBV9 and TRBJ1-2, is DSGVTQTPKHLITATGQRVTLRCSPRSGDLSVYWYQQSLDQGLQFLIQYYNGEERAKGNILERFSAQQFPDLHSELNLSSLELGDSALYFCASSAGQGAMSGYTFGSGTRLTVV.

The DNA of the CDR3 is TGTGCCAGCGGTTTTGCGGGGAGCTCCTACAATGAGCAGTTCTTC. This sequence encodes CASGFAGSSYNEQFF. The chain couples TRBV2 to TRBJ2-1; tentative D call: TRBD2 (6 bases). This CDR3 has 15 residues. Trimming cost V 8 bases and J 0 bases, with 14 bases left between them. Germline V gene lookup returns CDR1 SNHLY and CDR2 FYNNEI.

J is TRBJ2-5 and V is TRBV10-1; D might be TRBD1 (5 bases). This CDR3 is 15 amino acids long. Trimming took 3 bases from V and 5 from J, leaving 16 bases between them. The germline V gene has CDR1 WNHNN and CDR2 SYGVQD (reference sequence). The CDR3 nucleotides read TGCGCCAGCAGTGATGACCAGGGTCCTCAGGAGACCCAGTACTTC. Its translation is CASSDDQGPQETQYF.

The rearrangement uses TRBV5-1 and TRBJ2-2, with 8 bases matching TRBD1. The V gene end was trimmed by 0 bases and the J gene end by 4 bases; junction bases not matched to a gene: 5. CDR3 length: 16 amino acids. Germline-derived CDR1 and CDR2 are SGHRS and YFSETQ. The CDR3 region is CASSLVPGGITGELFF. For the CDR3, the DNA is TGCGCCAGCAGCTTGGTTCCAGGGGGCATCACCGGGGAGCTGTTTTTT.